One sample yielded the 23 T cell receptor beta chains listed below, sequenced in a study of blood T cell repertoires in COVID-19. Here immunoSEQ multiplex PCR was the method, and the copy in TCRdb shows in-frame clones only, minus some. The data show about 210,000 clones, approximately 82% seen once. Input material: peripheral blood. Source of these receptors: a woman aged 45-60 years with acute or convalescent COVID-19.

Regarding this clone: This sample also contains other DNA sequences that code for the same CDR3. The V and J genes are TRBV7-2 and TRBJ2-1, with no clear D. The V end was cut by 1 base, the J end by 6 bases, with 4 bases between. The CDR3 totals 12 residues. Germline-derived CDR1 and CDR2 are SGHTA and FQGNSA. This CDR3 is CASSLVLNEQFF. CDR3 DNA sequence: TGTGCCAGCAGCTTAGTTCTCAATGAGCAGTTCTTC. Together with reference TRBV7-2 and TRBJ2-1, the CDR3 gives the full variable domain: GAGVSQSPSNKVTEKGKDVELRCDPISGHTALYWYRQSLGQGLEFLIYFQGNSAPDKSGLPSDRFSAERTGGSVSTLTIQRTQQEDSAVYLCASSLVLNEQFFGPGTRLTVL.

The CDR3 region has the DNA TGCAGTGCTAGTCCACCCGGGGGGAATTCACCCCTCCACTTT. Residues: CSASPPGGNSPLHF. This chain joins TRBV20-1 and TRBJ1-6; D is perhaps TRBD1 (5 bases). The CDR3 is made up of 14 amino acids. Germline CDR1 and CDR2: DFQATT and SNEGSKA (reference sequence). The germline V and J ends were trimmed by 3 bases and 7 bases, with 13 bases remaining between them.

This clone was seen once. The chain links TRBV14 to TRBJ2-7; perhaps TRBD2 as D (5 bases). The V and J ends lost 2 bases and 2 bases respectively, with 19 bases between them. CDR3 length equals 17 residues. CDR1 is SGHDN, CDR2 FVKESK, per germline. Here the CDR3 reads CASSQSRVQRITYEQYF. CDR3 DNA sequence: TGTGCCAGCAGCCAAAGTCGGGTACAGCGGATCACCTACGAGCAGTACTTC.

The V and J genes are TRBV11-2 and TRBJ1-1; D is ambiguous. V lost 0 bases and J lost 10, with 15 bases in between. Germline CDR1 SGHAT, CDR2 FQNNGV. The CDR3 contains 14 residues. CDR3 in amino acids: CASSLDDGWGGAFF. CDR3 nucleotide sequence: TGTGCCAGCAGCTTAGATGATGGATGGGGAGGAGCTTTCTTT. Drawing the rest from reference TRBV11-2 and TRBJ1-1, the complete variable domain is EAGVAQSPRYKIIEKRQSVAFWCNPISGHATLYWYQQILGQGPKLLIQFQNNGVVDDSQLPKDRFSAERLKGVDSTLKIQPAKLEDSAVYLCASSLDDGWGGAFFGQGTRLTVV.

V gene TRBV13 combines with J gene TRBJ2-7; TRBD1 matches at 7 bases. This CDR3 region has 15 residues. The germline V gene has CDR1 PRHDT and CDR2 FYEKMQ (reference sequence). Germline trimming cut 4 bases from V and 0 bases from J; bases unmatched to any gene: 6. The CDR3 nucleotides are TGTGCCAGCAGCTACCGGACAGGTAGCTCCTACGAGCAGTACTTC. Translating gives CASSYRTGSSYEQYF.

The chain employs TRBV27 and TRBJ2-1; 15 bases line up with TRBD2. The J segment lost 3 bases and the V segment lost 4 bases, leaving 1 base of the junction unmatched. Looked up from germline, CDR1 is MNHEY and CDR2 is SMNVEV (reference sequence). The CDR3 loop spans 16 amino acids. The CDR3 region has the DNA TGTGCCAGCAGTTCGGGACTAGCGGGGGGCTACAATGAGCAGTTCTTC. It translates to CASSSGLAGGYNEQFF.

The rearrangement uses TRBV9 and TRBJ2-3; TRBD2 matches 11 bases. The CDR3 spans 15 residues. Germline trimming cut 2 bases from V and 7 bases from J; bases unmatched to any gene: 6. The germline CDR1 and CDR2 sequences are SGDLS and YYNGEE. CDR3 coding DNA: TGTGCCAGCAGCGTTAGCGGGAGGGCCGGCCATACGCAGTATTTT. Encoded protein: CASSVSGRAGHTQYF.

V gene TRBV2 combines with J gene TRBJ2-5, with D perhaps matching TRBD2 (6 bases). Germline V lookup: CDR1 SNHLY, CDR2 FYNNEI. Trimming shortened V by 2 bases and J by 3 bases, and 10 bases separated the two germline ends. This CDR3 is 14 amino acids long. The CDR3 DNA reads as TGTGCCAGCAGTGAAAGTAAGCGGGAAGAGACCCAGTACTTC. Protein sequence: CASSESKREETQYF.

The gene calls are TRBV10-3 and TRBJ2-5, with D perhaps TRBD1 (9 bases). Trimming left V 10 bases short and J 5 bases short, with 17 bases between. Germline CDR1 and CDR2: ENHRY and SYGVKD. The CDR3 totals 13 residues. CDR3 bases: TGTGCCACCGGGGGGGACAGGGTGGAGACCCAGTACTTC. Encoded protein: CATGGDRVETQYF.

V and J are TRBV28 and TRBJ1-2; weak D call: TRBD1 (5 bases). Germline V gene data show CDR1 as MDHEN and CDR2 as SYDVKM. The CDR3 contains 13 residues. V was clipped by 8 bases and J by 2 bases, with 12 bases between them. In DNA, the CDR3 is TGTGCCAGCCAACCGGCAGGGAACTATGGCTACACCTTC. Its translation is CASQPAGNYGYTF.

The rearrangement links TRBV7-9 to TRBJ2-2; D not certain. CDR1 SEHNR and CDR2 FQNEAQ come from the germline V gene (reference sequence). Trimming left V 5 bases short and J 3 bases short, with 10 bases between. The CDR3 totals 14 residues. CDR3 nucleotide sequence: TGTGCCAGCAGCGGCCTCTTGGACACCGGGGAGCTGTTTTTT. Amino acid sequence: CASSGLLDTGELFF.

This clone occurred a few times. This rearrangement joins TRBV9 to TRBJ1-1, with D unresolved. V shed 2 bases and J shed 6 bases, with 14 bases lying between them. This CDR3 region has 14 residues. The germline V gene has CDR1 SGDLS and CDR2 YYNGEE. The CDR3 region is CASSVNSVVAEAFF. In nucleotides, the CDR3 is TGTGCCAGCAGCGTCAACTCGGTGGTCGCTGAAGCTTTCTTT. Based on the CDR3 plus reference TRBV9 and TRBJ1-1, the full variable domain is DSGVTQTPKHLITATGQRVTLRCSPRSGDLSVYWYQQSLDQGLQFLIQYYNGEERAKGNILERFSAQQFPDLHSELNLSSLELGDSALYFCASSVNSVVAEAFFGQGTRLTVV.

This chain uses TRBV11-3 with TRBJ2-1; 8 nucleotides match TRBD1. Germline trimming cut 5 bases from V and 8 bases from J; bases unmatched to any gene: 11. This CDR3 is 15 amino acids long. Per germline, CDR1 SGHNT and CDR2 YENEEA. The CDR3, as DNA: TGTGCCAGCAGCCCGCGGACAGGGAAAACCCATGAGCAGTTCTTC. It is translated as CASSPRTGKTHEQFF.

This clone came up once. This chain joins TRBV28 and TRBJ2-7; 12 nucleotides align to TRBD2. The CDR3 loop spans 17 amino acids. Trimming cost V 6 bases and J 1 base; bases outside gene matches: 10. In germline, CDR1 is MDHEN, CDR2 SYDVKM. The CDR3 protein is CASSWTSGIVRSYEQYF. In nucleotides, the CDR3 is TGTGCCAGCAGCTGGACTAGCGGGATAGTTCGGTCCTACGAGCAGTACTTC.

The chain is built from TRBV7-8 and TRBJ2-2; 7 bases line up with TRBD2. Germline loops: CDR1 SGHVS, CDR2 FQNEAQ. The CDR3 is 16 amino acids. V was clipped by 5 bases and J by 6 bases; unmatched bases: 12. CDR3 amino acids: CASSGASGLRAGELFF. In nucleotides, the CDR3 is TGTGCCAGCAGCGGGGCTAGCGGTTTGAGGGCCGGGGAGCTGTTTTTT.

This clone was picked up one time. The rearrangement links TRBV29-1 to TRBJ2-1; a weak D match, TRBD1 (5 bases). The germline V gene encodes CDR1 SQVTM and CDR2 ANQGSEA. There are 12 residues in the CDR3. Trimming took 4 bases from V and 8 from J, leaving 12 bases between them. Written as DNA, the CDR3 is TGCAGCGTTGTCTGGGGCCACCATGAGCAGTTCTTC. It codes for CSVVWGHHEQFF.

The V and J genes are TRBV10-1 and TRBJ2-7; D gene uncertain. The CDR3 consists of 12 residues. V gave up 3 bases and J gave up 3 bases, with 6 bases separating them. Germline CDR1 is WNHNN and CDR2 is SYGVQD (reference sequence). CDR3 protein: CASSDRYYEQYF. The CDR3 DNA reads TGCGCCAGCAGTGACAGGTACTACGAGCAGTACTTC.

The DNA for the CDR3 is TGTGCCAGCAGCTTAAGTCTGGCGGGCGAGCAGTACTTC. This translates into CASSLSLAGEQYF. The genes are TRBV7-3 and TRBJ2-7; weak D call: TRBD2 (5 bases). The germline V gene has CDR1 SGHTA and CDR2 FQGTGA. V was shortened by 1 base and J by 6 bases, with 10 bases between the two germline ends. The CDR3 is 13 amino acids.

The rearrangement links TRBV28 to TRBJ2-5, with D possibly matching TRBD1 (6 bases). This CDR3 comprises 12 residues. CDR1 and CDR2 (germline): MDHEN, SYDVKM. V lost 6 bases to trimming and J lost 7 bases, with 12 bases between them. CDR3 residues: CASRSLGGTQYF. In DNA, the CDR3 is TGTGCCAGCAGGTCTTTAGGGGGGACCCAGTACTTC. Filled out from reference TRBV28 and TRBJ2-5, the complete variable domain reads DVKVTQSSRYLVKRTGEKVFLECVQDMDHENMFWYRQDPGLGLRLIYFSYDVKMKEKGDIPEGYSVSREKKERFSLILESASTNQTSMYLCASRSLGGTQYFGPGTRLLVL.

The chain combines TRBV5-4 with TRBJ2-2; a weak D match, TRBD2 (5 bases). The CDR3 is made up of 15 amino acids. Germline-derived CDR1 and CDR2 are SGHNT and YYREEE (reference sequence). Trimming took 0 bases from V and 6 from J, leaving 12 bases between them. CDR3 DNA: TGTGCCAGCAGCTTGGCCAGGTCTAGCTCCGGGGAGCTGTTTTTT. Its protein product is CASSLARSSSGELFF.

The chain has TRBV25-1 and TRBJ2-5; 9 bases match TRBD2. From germline, CDR1 is MGHDK and CDR2 SYGVNS. The CDR3 spans 16 residues. V shed 3 bases and J 5 bases; nucleotides not matched to a gene: 10. CDR3 in DNA: TGTGCCAGCAGTGAGTTGTATAGCGGGAGTGGCGAGACCCAGTACTTC. This gives the protein CASSELYSGSGETQYF.

The chain combines TRBV28 with TRBJ2-1; 9 bases are a match to TRBD1. The CDR3 spans 17 residues. V lost 6 bases, J lost 9 bases, and 18 bases stayed unmatched. From germline, CDR1 is MDHEN and CDR2 SYDVKM. Written as DNA, the CDR3 is TGTGCCAGCAGCCCGCAACGTCCGGGACAGGGAATAAGTGAGCAGTTCTTC. This encodes CASSPQRPGQGISEQFF.

V gene TRBV6-6 combines with J gene TRBJ1-1; D ambiguous. Germline CDR1 MNHNY, CDR2 SVGAGI (reference sequence). The CDR3 sequence is 13 residues long. V lost 4 bases and J 3 bases, leaving 9 bases between the germline ends. The CDR3 DNA reads as TGTGCCAGCAGTTTTTCACGGGACACTGAAGCTTTCTTT. Its translation: CASSFSRDTEAFF.